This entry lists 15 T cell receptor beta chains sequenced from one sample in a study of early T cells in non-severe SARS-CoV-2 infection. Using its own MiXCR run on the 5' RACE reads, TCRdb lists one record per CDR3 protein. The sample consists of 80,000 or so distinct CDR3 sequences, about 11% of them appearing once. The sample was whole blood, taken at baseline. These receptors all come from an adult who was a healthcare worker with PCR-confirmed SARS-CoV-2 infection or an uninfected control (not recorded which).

CDR3 amino acids: CASSPLHSTSGNTIYF. The DNA for the CDR3 is TGTGCCAGCTCACCTCTTCATTCCACCTCTGGAAACACCATATATTTT. The chain is built from TRBV27 and TRBJ1-3; D is ambiguous. CDR3 length equals 16 residues. The V gene lost 8 bases and the J gene lost 0 bases, with 17 bases spanning the gap. Germline V gene sequence: CDR1 MNHEY, CDR2 SMNVEV (reference sequence).

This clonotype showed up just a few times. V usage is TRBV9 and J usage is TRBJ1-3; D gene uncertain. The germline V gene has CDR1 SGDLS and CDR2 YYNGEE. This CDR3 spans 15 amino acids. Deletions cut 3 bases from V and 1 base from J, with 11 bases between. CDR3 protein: CASSATVISGNTIYF. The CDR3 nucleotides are TGTGCCAGCAGCGCGACTGTCATATCTGGAAACACCATATATTTT.

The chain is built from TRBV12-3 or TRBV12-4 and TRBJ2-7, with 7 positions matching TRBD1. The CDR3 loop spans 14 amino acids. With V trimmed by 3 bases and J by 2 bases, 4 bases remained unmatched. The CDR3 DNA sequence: TGTGCCAGCAGTTTGGGACAGTCTCCCTACGAGCAGTACTTC. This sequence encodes CASSLGQSPYEQYF.

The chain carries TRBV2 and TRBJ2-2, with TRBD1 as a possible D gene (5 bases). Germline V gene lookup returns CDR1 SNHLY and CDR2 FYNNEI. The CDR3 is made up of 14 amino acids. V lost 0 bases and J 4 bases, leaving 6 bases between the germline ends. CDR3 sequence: CASSEAGVTGELFF. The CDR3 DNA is TGTGCCAGCAGTGAAGCAGGGGTCACCGGGGAGCTGTTTTTT.

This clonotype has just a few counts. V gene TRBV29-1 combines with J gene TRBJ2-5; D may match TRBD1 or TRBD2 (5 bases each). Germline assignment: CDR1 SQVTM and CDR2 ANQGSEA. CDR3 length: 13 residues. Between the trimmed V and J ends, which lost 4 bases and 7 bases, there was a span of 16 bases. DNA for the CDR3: TGCAGCGTTGTACCATCGGGGCCAGGGACCCAGTACTTC. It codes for CSVVPSGPGTQYF.

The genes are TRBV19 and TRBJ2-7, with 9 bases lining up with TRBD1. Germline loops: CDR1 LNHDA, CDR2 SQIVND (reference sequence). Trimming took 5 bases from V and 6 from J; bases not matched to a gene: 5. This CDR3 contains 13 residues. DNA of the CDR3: TGTGCCAGTAGTCCGAGGGACAGGGCCGAGCAGTACTTC. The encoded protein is CASSPRDRAEQYF. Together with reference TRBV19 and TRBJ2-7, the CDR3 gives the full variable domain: DGGITQSPKYLFRKEGQNVTLSCEQNLNHDAMYWYRQDPGQGLRLIYYSQIVNDFQKGDIAEGYSVSREKKESFPLTVTSAQKNPTAFYLCASSPRDRAEQYFGPGTRLTVT.

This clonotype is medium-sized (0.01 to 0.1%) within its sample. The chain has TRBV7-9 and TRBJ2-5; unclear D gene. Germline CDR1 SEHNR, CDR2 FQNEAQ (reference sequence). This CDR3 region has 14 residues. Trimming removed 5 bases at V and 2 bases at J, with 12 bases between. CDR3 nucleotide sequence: TGTGCCAGCAGCCCGACGAATCCACAAGAGACCCAGTACTTC. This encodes CASSPTNPQETQYF.

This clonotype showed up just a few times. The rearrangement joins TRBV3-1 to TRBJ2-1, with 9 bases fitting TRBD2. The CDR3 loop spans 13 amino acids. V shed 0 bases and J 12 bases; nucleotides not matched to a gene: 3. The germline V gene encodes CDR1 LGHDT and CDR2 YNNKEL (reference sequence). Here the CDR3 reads CASSQDLAGWQFF. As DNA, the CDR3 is TGTGCCAGCAGCCAAGATCTAGCGGGGTGGCAGTTCTTC.

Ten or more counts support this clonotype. The CDR3 here is CASTISRDRTNEQFF. The CDR3 nucleotides are TGTGCCAGCACTATATCCCGGGACAGGACCAATGAGCAGTTCTTC. The chain links TRBV6-1 to TRBJ2-1; TRBD1 matches at 8 bases. The V gene's germline CDR1 is MNHNS and CDR2 SASEGT. The V gene end was trimmed by 7 bases and the J gene end by 6 bases; junction bases not matched to a gene: 11. The CDR3 extends over 15 amino acids.

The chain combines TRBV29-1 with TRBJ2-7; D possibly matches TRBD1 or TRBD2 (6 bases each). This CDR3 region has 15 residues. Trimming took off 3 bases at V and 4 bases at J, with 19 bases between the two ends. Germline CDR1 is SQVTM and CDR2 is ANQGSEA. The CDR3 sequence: CSVDSGAGDAYEQYF. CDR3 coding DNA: TGCAGCGTTGATTCGGGGGCAGGGGACGCGTACGAGCAGTACTTC.

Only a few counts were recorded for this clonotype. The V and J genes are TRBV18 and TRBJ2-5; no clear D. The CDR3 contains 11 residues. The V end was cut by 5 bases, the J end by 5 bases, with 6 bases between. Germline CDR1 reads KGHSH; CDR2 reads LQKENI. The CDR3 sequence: CASSKGETQYF. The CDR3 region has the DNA TGTGCCAGCTCAAAAGGGGAGACCCAGTACTTC.

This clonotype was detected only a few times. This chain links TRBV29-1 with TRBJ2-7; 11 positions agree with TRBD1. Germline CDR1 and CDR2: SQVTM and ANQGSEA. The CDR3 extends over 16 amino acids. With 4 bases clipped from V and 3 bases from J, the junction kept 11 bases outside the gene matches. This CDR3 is CSVGRRDRGRIYEQYF. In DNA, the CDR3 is TGCAGCGTTGGGCGGAGGGACAGGGGGAGAATCTACGAGCAGTACTTC.

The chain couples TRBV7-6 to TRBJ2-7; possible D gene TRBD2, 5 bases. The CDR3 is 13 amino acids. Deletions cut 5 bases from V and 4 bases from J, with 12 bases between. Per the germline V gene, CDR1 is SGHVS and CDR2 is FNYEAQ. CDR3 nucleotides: TGTGCCAGCAGCCGATCGGGGAATTACGAGCAGTACTTC. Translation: CASSRSGNYEQYF.

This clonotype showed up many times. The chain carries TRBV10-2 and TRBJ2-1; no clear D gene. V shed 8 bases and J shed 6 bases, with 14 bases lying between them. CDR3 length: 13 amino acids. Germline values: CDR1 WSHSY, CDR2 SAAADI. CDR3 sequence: CASSIVVFNEQFF. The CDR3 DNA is TGCGCCAGCTCGATAGTAGTATTCAATGAGCAGTTCTTC.

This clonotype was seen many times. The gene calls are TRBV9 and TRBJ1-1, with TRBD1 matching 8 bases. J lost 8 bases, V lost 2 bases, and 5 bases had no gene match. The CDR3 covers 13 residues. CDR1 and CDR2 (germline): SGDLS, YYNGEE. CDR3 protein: CASSVETGAEAFF. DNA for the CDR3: TGTGCCAGCAGCGTCGAGACAGGGGCGGAAGCTTTCTTT.